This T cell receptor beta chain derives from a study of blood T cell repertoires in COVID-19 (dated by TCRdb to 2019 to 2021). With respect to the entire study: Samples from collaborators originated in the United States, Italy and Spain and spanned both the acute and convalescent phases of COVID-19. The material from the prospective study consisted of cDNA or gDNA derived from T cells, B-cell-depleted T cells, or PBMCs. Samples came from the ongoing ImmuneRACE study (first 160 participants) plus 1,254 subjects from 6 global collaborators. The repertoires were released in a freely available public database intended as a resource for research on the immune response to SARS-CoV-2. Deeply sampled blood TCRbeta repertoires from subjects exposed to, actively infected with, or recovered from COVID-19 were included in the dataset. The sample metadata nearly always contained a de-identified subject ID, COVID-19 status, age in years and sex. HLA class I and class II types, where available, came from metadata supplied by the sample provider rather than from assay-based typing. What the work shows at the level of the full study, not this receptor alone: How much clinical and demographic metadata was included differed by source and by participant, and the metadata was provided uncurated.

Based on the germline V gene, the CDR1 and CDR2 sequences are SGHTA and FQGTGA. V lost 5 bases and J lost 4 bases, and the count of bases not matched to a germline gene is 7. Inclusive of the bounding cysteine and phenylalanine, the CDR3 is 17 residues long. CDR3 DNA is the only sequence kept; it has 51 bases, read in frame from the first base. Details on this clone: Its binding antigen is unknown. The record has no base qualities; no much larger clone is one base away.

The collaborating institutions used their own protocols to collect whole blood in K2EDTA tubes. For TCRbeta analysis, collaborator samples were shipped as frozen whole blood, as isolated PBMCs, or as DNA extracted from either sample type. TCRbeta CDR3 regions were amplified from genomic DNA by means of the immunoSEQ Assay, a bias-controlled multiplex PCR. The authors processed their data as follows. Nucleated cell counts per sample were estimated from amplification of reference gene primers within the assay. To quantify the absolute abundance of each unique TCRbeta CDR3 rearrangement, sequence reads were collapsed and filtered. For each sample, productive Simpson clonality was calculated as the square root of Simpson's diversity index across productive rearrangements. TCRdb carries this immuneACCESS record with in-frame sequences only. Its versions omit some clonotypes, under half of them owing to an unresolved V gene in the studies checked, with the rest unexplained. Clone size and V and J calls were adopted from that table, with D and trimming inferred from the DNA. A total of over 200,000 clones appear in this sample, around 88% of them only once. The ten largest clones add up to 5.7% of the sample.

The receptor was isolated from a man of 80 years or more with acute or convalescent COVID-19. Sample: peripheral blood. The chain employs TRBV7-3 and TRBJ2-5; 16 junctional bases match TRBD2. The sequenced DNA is TGTGCCAGCAGCCAGGGACTAGCGGGAGGGCCGGCAGAGACCCAGTACTTC. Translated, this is CASSQGLAGGPAETQYF.